Listed below are T cell receptor beta chains from one sample, sequenced in a study of shared clonotypes between healthy human individuals. Sequenced by immunoSEQ multiplex PCR; TCRdb stores in-frame clones only, minus some. Of a few million clones in the sample, 80% to 95% were seen once. Specimen: naive CD8+ T cells from PBMCs. The receptors here all came from a man aged 18 to 30 in good health. Some clones in this sample may be carry-over from other donors' samples. The CDR3 runs from the conserved cysteine through the conserved F or W. Each record gives: J gene, V gene, CDR3 length, CDR3 protein.

>TRBJ2-7|TRBV27|14
CASSWGQGAYEQYF
>TRBJ2-7|TRBV15|13
CATSRVRKYEQYF
>TRBJ1-1|TRBV27|14
CASSPVRGDTEAFF
>TRBJ2-7|TRBV5-1|14
CASSPGTGSYEQYF
>TRBJ2-3|TRBV29-1|15
CSVETSGLDTDTQYF
>TRBJ2-1|TRBV11-2|14
CASSLYLTGVEQFF
>TRBJ2-5|TRBV7-9|16
CASSLGLARVVETQYF
>TRBJ1-4|TRBV6-1|17
CASSEALRDRANEKLFF
>TRBJ2-5|TRBV7-9|16
CASRDSPGQGPETQYF
>TRBJ1-1|TRBV4-3|16
CASSRIRDTLNTEAFF
>TRBJ1-4|TRBV7-3|13
CASSSGIGEKLFF
>TRBJ2-3|TRBV7-3|17
CASSSPGTSGSGDTQYF
>TRBJ1-1|TRBV25-1|15
CASSESPGPNTEAFF
>TRBJ2-7|TRBV6-1|18
CASSDNGRRSAPNYEQYF
>TRBJ2-1|TRBV10-2|14
CASRDDRDYNEQFF
>TRBJ2-1|TRBV4-1|13
CASSLGGSNEQFF
>TRBJ1-1|TRBV6-6|14
CASHSGPPGTEAFF
>TRBJ2-1|TRBV7-9|16
CASSLAASGTYNEQFF
>TRBJ1-1|TRBV18|13
CASSPGGGAEAFF
>TRBJ2-5|TRBV27|17
CASQGRLAGYGQETQYF
>TRBJ2-3|TRBV18|16
CASSHQDRGKSDTQYF
>TRBJ2-1|TRBV28|16
CASSLILAGGPNEQFF